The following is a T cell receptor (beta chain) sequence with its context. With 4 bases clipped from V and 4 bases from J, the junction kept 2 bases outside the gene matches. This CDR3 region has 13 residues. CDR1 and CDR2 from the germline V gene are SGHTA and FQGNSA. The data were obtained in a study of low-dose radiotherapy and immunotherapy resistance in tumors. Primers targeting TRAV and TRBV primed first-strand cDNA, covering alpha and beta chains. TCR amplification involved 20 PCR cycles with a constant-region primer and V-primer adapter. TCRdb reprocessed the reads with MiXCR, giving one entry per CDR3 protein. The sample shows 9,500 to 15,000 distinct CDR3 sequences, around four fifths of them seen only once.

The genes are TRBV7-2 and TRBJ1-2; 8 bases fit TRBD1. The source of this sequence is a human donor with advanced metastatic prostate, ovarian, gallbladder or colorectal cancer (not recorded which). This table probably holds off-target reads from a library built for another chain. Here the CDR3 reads CASSSDRGYGYTF. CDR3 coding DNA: TGTGCCAGCAGCTCTGACAGGGGCTATGGCTACACCTTC. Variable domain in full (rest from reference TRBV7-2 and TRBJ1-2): GAGVSQSPSNKVTEKGKDVELRCDPISGHTALYWYRQSLGQGLEFLIYFQGNSAPDKSGLPSDRFSAERTGGSVSTLTIQRTQQEDSAVYLCASSSDRGYGYTFGSGTRLTVV.